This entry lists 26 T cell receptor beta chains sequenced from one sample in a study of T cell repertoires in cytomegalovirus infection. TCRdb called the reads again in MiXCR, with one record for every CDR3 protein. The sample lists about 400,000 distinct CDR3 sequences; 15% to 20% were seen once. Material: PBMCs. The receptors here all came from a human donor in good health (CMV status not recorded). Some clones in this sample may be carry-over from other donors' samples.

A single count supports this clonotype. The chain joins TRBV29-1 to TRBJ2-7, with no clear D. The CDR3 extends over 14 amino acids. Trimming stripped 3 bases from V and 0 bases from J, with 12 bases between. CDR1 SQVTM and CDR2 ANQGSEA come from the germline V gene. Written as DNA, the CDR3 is TGCAGCGTTGAGAAAGAAGCTGGCTCCTACGAGCAGTACTTC. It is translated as CSVEKEAGSYEQYF.

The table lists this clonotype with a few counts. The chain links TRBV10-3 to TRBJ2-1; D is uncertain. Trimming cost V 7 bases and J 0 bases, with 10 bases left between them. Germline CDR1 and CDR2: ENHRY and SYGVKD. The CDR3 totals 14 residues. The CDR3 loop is CAIKASSSYNEQFF. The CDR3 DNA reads TGTGCCATCAAAGCGAGCAGCTCCTACAATGAGCAGTTCTTC.

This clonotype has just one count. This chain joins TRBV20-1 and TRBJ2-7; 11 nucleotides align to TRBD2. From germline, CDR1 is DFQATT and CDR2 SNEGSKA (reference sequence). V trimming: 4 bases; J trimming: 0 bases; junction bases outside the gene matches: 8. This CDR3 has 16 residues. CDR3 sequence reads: CSATYPGTSGSYEQYF. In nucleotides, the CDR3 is TGCAGTGCTACTTACCCCGGGACTAGCGGCTCCTACGAGCAGTACTTC.

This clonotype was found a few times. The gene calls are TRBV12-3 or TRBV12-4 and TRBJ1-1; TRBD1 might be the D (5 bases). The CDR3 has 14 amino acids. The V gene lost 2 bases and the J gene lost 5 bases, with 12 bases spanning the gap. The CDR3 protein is CASSLWGSGTEAFF. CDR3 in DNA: TGTGCCAGCAGTTTATGGGGGAGCGGTACTGAAGCTTTCTTT.

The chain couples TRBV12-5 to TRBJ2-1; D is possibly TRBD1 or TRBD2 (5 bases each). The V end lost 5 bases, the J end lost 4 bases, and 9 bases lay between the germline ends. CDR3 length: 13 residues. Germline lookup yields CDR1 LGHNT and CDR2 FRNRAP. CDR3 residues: CASGGTPYNEQFF. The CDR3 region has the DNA TGTGCTAGTGGTGGGACCCCGTACAATGAGCAGTTCTTC.

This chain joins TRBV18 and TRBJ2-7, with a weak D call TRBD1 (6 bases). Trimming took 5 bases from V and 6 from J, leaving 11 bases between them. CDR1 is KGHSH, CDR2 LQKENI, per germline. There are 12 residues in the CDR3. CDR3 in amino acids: CASSETGIEQYF. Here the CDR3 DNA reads TGTGCCAGCTCAGAAACAGGGATCGAGCAGTACTTC. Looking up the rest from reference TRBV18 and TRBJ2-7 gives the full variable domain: NAGVMQNPRHLVRRRGQEARLRCSPMKGHSHVYWYRQLPEEGLKFMVYLQKENIIDESGMPKERFSAEFPKEGPSILRIQQVVRGDSAAYFCASSETGIEQYFGPGTRLTVT.

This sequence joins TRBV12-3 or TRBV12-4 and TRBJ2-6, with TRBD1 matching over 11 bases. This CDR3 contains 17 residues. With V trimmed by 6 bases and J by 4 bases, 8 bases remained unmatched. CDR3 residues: CASRDGQGAPGANVLTF. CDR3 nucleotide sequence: TGTGCCAGCAGGGATGGACAGGGGGCGCCGGGGGCCAACGTCCTGACTTTC.

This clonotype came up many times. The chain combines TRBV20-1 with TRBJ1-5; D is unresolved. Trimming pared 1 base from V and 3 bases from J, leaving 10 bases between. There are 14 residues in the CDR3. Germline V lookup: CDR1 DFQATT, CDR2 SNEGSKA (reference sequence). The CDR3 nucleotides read TGCAGTGCTAGAGGGCATTATGTCAATCAGCCCCAGCATTTT. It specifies CSARGHYVNQPQHF.

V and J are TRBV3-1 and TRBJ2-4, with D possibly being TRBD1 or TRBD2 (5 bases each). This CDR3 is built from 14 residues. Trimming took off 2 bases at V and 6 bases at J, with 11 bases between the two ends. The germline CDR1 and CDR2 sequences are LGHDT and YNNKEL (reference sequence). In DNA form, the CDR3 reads TGTGCCAGCAGCCAAAGTACAGGAGGAAACATTCAGTACTTC. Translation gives CASSQSTGGNIQYF.

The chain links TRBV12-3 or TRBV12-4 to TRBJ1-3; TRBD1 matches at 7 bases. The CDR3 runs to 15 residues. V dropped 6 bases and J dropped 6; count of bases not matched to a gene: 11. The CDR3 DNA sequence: TGTGCCAGCAGGACTGACGGAGGGGGCCTAAACACCATATATTTT. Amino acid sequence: CASRTDGGGLNTIYF.

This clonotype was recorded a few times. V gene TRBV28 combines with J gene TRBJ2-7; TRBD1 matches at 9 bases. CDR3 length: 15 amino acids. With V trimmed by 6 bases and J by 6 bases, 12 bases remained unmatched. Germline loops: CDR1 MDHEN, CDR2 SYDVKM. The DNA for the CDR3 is TGTGCCAGCAGGCCTGGGACAGGGAGGGGTCTCGAGCAGTACTTC. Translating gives CASRPGTGRGLEQYF. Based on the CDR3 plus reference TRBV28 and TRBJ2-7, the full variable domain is DVKVTQSSRYLVKRTGEKVFLECVQDMDHENMFWYRQDPGLGLRLIYFSYDVKMKEKGDIPEGYSVSREKKERFSLILESASTNQTSMYLCASRPGTGRGLEQYFGPGTRLTVT.

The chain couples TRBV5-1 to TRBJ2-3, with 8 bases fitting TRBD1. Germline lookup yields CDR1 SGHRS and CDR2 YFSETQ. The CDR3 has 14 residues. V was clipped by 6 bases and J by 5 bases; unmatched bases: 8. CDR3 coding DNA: TGCGCCAGCATGGTGGGGACAGGAGAAGATACGCAGTATTTT. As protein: CASMVGTGEDTQYF. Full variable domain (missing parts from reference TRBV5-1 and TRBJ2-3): KAGVTQTPRYLIKTRGQQVTLSCSPISGHRSVSWYQQTPGQGLQFLFEYFSETQRNKGNFPGRFSGRQFSNSRSEMNVSTLELGDSALYLCASMVGTGEDTQYFGPGTRLTVL.

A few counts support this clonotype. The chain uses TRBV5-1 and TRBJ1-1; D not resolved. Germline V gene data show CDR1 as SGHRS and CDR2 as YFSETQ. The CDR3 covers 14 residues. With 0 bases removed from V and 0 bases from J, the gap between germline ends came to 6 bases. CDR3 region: CASSLDVMNTEAFF. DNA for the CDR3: TGCGCCAGCAGCTTGGATGTCATGAACACTGAAGCTTTCTTT.

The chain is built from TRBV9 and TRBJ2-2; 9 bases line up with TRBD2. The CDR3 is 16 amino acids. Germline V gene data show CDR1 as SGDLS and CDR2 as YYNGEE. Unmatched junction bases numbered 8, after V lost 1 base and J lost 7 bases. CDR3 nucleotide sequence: TGTGCCAGCAGCGTACTCGCGGGAGGGCGAGGCGGGGAGCTGTTTTTT. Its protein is CASSVLAGGRGGELFF.

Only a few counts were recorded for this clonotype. CDR3 DNA sequence: TGTGCCAGCACCCGGGACGCCAATGAGCAGTTCTTC. Its translation is CASTRDANEQFF. V and J are TRBV28 and TRBJ2-1, with D tentatively TRBD1 or TRBD2 (5 bases each). Between the trimmed V and J ends, which lost 7 bases and 6 bases, there was a span of 10 bases. CDR3 length: 12 amino acids. The V gene's germline CDR1 is MDHEN and CDR2 SYDVKM. Combining the CDR3 with reference TRBV28 and TRBJ2-1 gives the whole variable domain DVKVTQSSRYLVKRTGEKVFLECVQDMDHENMFWYRQDPGLGLRLIYFSYDVKMKEKGDIPEGYSVSREKKERFSLILESASTNQTSMYLCASTRDANEQFFGPGTRLTVL.

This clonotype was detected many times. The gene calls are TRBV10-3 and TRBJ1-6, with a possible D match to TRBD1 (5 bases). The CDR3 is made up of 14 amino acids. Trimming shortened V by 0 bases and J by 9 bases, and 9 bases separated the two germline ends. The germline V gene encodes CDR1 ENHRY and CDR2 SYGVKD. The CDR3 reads CAISESIGASPLHF. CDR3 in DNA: TGTGCCATCAGTGAGTCGATCGGGGCTTCACCCCTCCACTTT.

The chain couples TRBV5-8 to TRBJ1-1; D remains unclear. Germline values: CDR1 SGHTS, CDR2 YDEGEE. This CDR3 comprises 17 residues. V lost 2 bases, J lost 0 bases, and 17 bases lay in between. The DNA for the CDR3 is TGTGCCAGCAGCTTCGGGCTTGATAGAGGGATGAACACTGAAGCTTTCTTT. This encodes CASSFGLDRGMNTEAFF.

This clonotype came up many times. CDR3 region: CASRQGTSGHYEQYF. CDR3 in DNA: TGCGCCAGCAGACAAGGGACTAGCGGACACTACGAGCAGTACTTC. The chain has TRBV5-1 and TRBJ2-7, with 11 nucleotides matching TRBD2. The V gene end was trimmed by 5 bases and the J gene end by 3 bases; junction bases not matched to a gene: 7. From germline, CDR1 is SGHRS and CDR2 YFSETQ. This CDR3 spans 15 amino acids.

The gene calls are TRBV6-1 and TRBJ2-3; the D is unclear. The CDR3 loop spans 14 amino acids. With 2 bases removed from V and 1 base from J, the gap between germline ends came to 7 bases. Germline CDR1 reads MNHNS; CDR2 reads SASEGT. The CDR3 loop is CASSERWGTDTQYF. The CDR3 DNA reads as TGTGCCAGCAGTGAACGGTGGGGCACAGATACGCAGTATTTT.

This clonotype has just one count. Written as DNA, the CDR3 is TGTGCCAGCAGCCAAGAGGCGTCTCGAACGTGGCAGTATTTT. Its translation: CASSQEASRTWQYF. The V and J genes are TRBV14 and TRBJ2-3; D remains ambiguous. Trimming took 0 bases from V and 11 from J, leaving 15 bases between them. The CDR3 consists of 14 residues. The V gene's germline CDR1 is SGHDN and CDR2 FVKESK. The entire variable domain, with the rest obtained from reference TRBV14 and TRBJ2-3, is as follows: EAGVTQFPSHSVIEKGQTVTLRCDPISGHDNLYWYRRVMGKEIKFLLHFVKESKQDESGMPNNRFLAERTGGTYSTLKVQPAELEDSGVYFCASSQEASRTWQYFGPGTRLTVL.

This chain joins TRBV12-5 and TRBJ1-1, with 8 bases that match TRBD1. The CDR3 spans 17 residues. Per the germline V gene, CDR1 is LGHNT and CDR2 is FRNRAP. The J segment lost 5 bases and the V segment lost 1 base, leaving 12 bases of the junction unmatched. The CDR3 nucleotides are TGTGCTAGTGGTTTGGATCTCCCAGGGGGCTCCCAGACTGAAGCTTTCTTT. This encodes CASGLDLPGGSQTEAFF.

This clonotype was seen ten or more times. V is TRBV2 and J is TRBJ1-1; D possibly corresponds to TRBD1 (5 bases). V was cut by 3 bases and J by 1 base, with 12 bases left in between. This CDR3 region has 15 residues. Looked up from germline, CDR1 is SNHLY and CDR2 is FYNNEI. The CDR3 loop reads CASSDKRGWNTEAFF. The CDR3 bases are TGTGCCAGCAGTGATAAAAGGGGATGGAACACTGAAGCTTTCTTT.

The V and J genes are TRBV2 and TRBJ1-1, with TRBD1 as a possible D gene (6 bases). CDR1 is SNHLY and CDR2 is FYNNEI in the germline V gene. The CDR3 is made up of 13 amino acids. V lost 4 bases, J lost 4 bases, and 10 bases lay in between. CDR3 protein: CASSARGPTEAFF. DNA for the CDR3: TGTGCCAGCAGTGCCAGGGGTCCCACTGAAGCTTTCTTT. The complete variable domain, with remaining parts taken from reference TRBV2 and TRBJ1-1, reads EPEVTQTPSHQVTQMGQEVILRCVPISNHLYFYWYRQILGQKVEFLVSFYNNEISEKSEIFDDQFSVERPDGSNFTLKIRSTKLEDSAMYFCASSARGPTEAFFGQGTRLTVV.

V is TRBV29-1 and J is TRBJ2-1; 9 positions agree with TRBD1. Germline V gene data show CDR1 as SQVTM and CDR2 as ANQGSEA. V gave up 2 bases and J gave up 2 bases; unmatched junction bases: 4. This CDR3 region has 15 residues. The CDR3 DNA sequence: TGCAGCGTTGAAAGGGGGGACAGGGCCTACAATGAGCAGTTCTTC. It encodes CSVERGDRAYNEQFF.

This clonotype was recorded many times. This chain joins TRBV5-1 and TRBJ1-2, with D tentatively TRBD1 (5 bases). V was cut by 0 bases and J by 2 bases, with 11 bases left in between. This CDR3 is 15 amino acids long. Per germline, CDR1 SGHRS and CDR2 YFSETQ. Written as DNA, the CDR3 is TGCGCCAGCAGCTTGGGACAGACGAAGAACTATGGCTACACCTTC. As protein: CASSLGQTKNYGYTF.

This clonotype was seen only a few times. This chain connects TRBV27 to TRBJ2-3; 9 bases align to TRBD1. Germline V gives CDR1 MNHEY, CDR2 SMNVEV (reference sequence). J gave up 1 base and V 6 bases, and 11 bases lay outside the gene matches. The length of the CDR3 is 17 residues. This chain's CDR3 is CASRPLPGQGGTDTQYF. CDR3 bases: TGTGCCAGCAGACCCCTTCCGGGACAGGGCGGCACAGATACGCAGTATTTT.